This TCR beta chain was sequenced for a study of blood T cells in healthy people across ages. This CDR3 has 14 amino acids. Germline V lookup: CDR1 SQVTM, CDR2 ANQGSEA. Using a J-beta primer mix together with a sample-barcoded 5' primer, a second PCR was run for roughly 7 to 11 cycles. One entry per CDR3 protein results from TCRdb running MiXCR on the 5' RACE reads. This table holds around 670,000 distinct CDR3 sequences, under 30% found once. This clonotype was recorded many times. One junction end disagrees with the germline gene, perhaps due to a read error. Sequencing was done on a sample of blood. This TCR derives from a woman of 80 years or more in good health. The chain couples TRBV29-1 to TRBJ2-4; 8 bases map to TRBD2. The chain's CDR3 is CNVATGGQGNIQYF. Here the CDR3 DNA reads TGCAACGTTGCTACGGGGGGGCAGGGAAACATTCAGTACTTC.